This record looks at one T cell receptor (beta chain) sequence and its context. These data originate in a study of blood T cell repertoires in COVID-19. Study-level information: Sample material is recorded as cDNA or gDNA derived from T cells, B-cell-depleted T cells, or PBMCs.

In the study's own analysis: Amplified reference gene primers provided the basis for estimating nucleated cell counts. Using immunoSEQ multiplex PCR, the repertoire was profiled, and TCRdb retains in-frame clones only, with some absent. V and J calls and clone size are as listed in that table; D and trimming were resolved from the DNA. The sample has over 80,000 clones; around 87% are singletons. CDR1 is SGHVS and CDR2 is FQNEAQ in the germline V gene. This CDR3 comprises 21 residues. The V gene end was trimmed by 1 base and the J gene end by 2 bases; junction bases not matched to a gene: 21. The TCR sequence derives from a human donor in a cohort sampled during active COVID-19. The specimen was peripheral blood. The V gene is TRBV7-8, the J gene TRBJ1-2, with TRBD1 identical over 8 bases. The CDR3 sequence is CASSLVRFATPQGQANYGYTF. For the CDR3, the DNA is TGTGCCAGCAGCTTAGTACGGTTCGCCACGCCCCAGGGACAGGCGAACTATGGCTACACCTTC.